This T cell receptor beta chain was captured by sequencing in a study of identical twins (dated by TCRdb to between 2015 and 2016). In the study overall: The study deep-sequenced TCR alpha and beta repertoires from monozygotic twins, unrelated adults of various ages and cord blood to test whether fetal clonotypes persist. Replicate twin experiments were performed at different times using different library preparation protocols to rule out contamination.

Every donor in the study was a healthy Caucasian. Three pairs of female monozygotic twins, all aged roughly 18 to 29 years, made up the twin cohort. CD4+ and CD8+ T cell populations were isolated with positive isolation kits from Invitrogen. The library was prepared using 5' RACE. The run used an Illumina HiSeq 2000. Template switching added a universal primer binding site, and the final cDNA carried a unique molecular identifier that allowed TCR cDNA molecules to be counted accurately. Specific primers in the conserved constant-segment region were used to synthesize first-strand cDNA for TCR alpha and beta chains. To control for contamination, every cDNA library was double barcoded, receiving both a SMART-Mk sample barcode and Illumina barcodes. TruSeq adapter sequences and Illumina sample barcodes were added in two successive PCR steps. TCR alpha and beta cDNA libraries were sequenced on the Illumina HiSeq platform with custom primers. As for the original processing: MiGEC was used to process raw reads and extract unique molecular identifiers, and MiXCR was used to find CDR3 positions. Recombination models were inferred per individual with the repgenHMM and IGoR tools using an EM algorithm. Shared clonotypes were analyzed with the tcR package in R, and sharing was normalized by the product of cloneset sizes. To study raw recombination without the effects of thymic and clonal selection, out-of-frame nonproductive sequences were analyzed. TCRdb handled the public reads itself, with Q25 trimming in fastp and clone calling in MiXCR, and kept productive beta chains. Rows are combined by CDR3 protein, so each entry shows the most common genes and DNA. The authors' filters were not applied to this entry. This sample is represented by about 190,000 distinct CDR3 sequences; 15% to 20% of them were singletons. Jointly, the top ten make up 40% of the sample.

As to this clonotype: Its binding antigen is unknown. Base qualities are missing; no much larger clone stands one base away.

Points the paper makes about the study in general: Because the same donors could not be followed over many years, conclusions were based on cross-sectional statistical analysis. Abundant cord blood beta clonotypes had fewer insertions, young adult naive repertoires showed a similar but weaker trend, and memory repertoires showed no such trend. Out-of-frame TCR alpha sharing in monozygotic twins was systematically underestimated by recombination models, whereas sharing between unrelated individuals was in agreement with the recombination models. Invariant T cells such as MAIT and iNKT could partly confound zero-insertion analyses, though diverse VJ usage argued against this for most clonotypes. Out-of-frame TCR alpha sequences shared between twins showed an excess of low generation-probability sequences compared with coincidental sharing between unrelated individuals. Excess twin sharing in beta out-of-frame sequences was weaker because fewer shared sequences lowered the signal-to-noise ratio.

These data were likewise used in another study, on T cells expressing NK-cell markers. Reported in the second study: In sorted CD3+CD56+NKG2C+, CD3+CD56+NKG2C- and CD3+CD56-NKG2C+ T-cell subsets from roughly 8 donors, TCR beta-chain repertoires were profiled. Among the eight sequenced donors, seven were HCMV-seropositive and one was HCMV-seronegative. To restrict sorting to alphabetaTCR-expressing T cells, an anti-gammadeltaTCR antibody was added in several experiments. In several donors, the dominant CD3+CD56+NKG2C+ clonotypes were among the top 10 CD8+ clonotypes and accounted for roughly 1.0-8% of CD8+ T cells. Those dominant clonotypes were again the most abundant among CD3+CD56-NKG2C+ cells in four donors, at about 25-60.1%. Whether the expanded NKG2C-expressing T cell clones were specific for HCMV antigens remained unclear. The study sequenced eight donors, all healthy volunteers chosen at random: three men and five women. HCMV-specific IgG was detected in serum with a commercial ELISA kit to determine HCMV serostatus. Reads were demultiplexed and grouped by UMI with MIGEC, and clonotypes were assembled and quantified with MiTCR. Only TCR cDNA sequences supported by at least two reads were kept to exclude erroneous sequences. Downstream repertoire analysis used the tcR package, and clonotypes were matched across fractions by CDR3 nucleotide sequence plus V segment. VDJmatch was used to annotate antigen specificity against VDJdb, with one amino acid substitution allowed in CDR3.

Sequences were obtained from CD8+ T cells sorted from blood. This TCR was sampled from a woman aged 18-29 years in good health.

The CDR3 here reads CASRGRDSYEQYF. In nucleotide form, the sequence is TGTGCCAGCAGGGGGCGTGATTCCTACGAGCAGTACTTC. The V gene is TRBV7-9 and the J gene is TRBJ2-7, and TRBD1 may be the D gene, going by 5 matching bases. CDR3 length: 13 amino acids, cysteine to phenylalanine. The entry retains the CDR3 DNA only, 39 bases that are in frame from base 1. V and J lose 6 bases and 1 base, and a span of 10 bases separates them. Via the germline V gene (reference sequence), CDR1 is SEHNR and CDR2 FQNEAQ.